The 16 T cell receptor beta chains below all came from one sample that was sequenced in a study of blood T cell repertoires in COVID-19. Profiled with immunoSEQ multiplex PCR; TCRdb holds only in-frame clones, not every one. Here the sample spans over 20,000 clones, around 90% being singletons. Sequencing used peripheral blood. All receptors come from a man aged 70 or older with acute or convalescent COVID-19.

In nucleotides, the CDR3 is TGTGCCAGCAGCCCCTATAGCAATCAGCCCCAGCATTTT. Its translation: CASSPYSNQPQHF. The chain has TRBV7-2 and TRBJ1-5; D gene ambiguous. The CDR3 covers 13 residues. The V and J ends lost 5 bases and 0 bases respectively, with 5 bases between them. Germline V lookup: CDR1 SGHTA, CDR2 FQGNSA.

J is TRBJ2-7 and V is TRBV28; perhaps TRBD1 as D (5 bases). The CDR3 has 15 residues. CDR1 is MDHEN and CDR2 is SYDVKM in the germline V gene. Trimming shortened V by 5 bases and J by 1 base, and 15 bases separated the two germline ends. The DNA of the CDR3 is TGTGCCAGCAGTGGGCATCAAACAGGTTCCTACGAGCAGTACTTC. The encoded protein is CASSGHQTGSYEQYF.

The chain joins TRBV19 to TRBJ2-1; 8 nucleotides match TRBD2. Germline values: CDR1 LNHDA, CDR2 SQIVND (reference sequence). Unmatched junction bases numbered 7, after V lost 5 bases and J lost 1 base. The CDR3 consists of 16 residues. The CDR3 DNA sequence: TGTGCCAGTAGTCCCCAACTAGCGGCTTCCTACAATGAGCAGTTCTTC. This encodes CASSPQLAASYNEQFF.

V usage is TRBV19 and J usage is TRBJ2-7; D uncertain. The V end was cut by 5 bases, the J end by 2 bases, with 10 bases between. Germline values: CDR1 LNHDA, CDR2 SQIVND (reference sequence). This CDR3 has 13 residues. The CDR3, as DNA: TGTGCCAGTAGTGTTGACTCGGCCTACGAGCAGTACTTC. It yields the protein CASSVDSAYEQYF.

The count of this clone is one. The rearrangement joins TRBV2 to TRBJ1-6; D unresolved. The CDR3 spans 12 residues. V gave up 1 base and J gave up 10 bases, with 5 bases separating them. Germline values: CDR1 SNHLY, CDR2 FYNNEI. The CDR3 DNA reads TGTGCCAGCAGTGAAGGAGGCTCACCCCTCCACTTT. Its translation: CASSEGGSPLHF.

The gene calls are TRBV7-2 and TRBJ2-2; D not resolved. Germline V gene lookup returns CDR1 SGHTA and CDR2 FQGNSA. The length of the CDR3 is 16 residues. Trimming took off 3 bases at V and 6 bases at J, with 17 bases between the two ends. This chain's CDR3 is CASSLGQSFRPGELFF. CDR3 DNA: TGTGCCAGCAGCTTGGGCCAGTCATTTCGTCCCGGGGAGCTGTTTTTT. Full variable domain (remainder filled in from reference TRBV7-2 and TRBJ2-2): GAGVSQSPSNKVTEKGKDVELRCDPISGHTALYWYRQSLGQGLEFLIYFQGNSAPDKSGLPSDRFSAERTGGSVSTLTIQRTQQEDSAVYLCASSLGQSFRPGELFFGEGSRLTVL.

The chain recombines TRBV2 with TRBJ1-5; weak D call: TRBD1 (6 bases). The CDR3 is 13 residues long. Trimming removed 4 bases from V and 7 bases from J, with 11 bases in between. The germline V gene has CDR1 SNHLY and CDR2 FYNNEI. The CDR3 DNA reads TGTGCCAGCAGTGGACAGGCCGGGCAGCCCCAGCATTTT. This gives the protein CASSGQAGQPQHF. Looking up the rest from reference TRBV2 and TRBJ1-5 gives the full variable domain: EPEVTQTPSHQVTQMGQEVILRCVPISNHLYFYWYRQILGQKVEFLVSFYNNEISEKSEIFDDQFSVERPDGSNFTLKIRSTKLEDSAMYFCASSGQAGQPQHFGDGTRLSIL.

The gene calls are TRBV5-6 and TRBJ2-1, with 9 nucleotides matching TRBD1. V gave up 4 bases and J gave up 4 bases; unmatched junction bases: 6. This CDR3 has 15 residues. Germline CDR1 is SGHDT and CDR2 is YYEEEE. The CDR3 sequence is CASSPTGGGYNEQFF. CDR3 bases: TGTGCCAGCAGCCCCACAGGGGGCGGGTACAATGAGCAGTTCTTC.

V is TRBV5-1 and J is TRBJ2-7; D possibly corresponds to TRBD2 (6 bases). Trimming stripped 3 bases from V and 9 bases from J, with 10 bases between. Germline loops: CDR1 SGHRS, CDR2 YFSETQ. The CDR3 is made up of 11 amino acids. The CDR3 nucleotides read TGCGCCAGCAGCTGGGGGGTCGGGCAGTACTTC. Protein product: CASSWGVGQYF.

As DNA, the CDR3 is TGTGCCAGCTCCGCCCACCGGGACAGAGAGACCCAGTACTTC. Protein product: CASSAHRDRETQYF. The chain has TRBV27 and TRBJ2-5; 7 positions agree with TRBD1. The germline CDR1 and CDR2 sequences are MNHEY and SMNVEV (reference sequence). CDR3 length: 14 amino acids. The V and J ends lost 8 bases and 4 bases, in that order; junction bases with no gene match: 10.

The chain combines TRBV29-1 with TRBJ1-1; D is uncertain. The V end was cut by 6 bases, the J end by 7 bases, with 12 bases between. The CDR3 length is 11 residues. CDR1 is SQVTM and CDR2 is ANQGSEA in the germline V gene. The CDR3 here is CSVPLGNEAFF. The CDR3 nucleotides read TGCAGCGTCCCCCTCGGGAATGAAGCTTTCTTT.

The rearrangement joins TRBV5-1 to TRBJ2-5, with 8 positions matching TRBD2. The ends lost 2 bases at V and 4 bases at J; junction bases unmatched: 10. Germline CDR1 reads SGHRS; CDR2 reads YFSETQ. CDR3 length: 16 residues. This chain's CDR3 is CASSLFSGMTRETQYF. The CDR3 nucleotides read TGCGCCAGCAGCTTATTTAGCGGGATGACTCGAGAGACCCAGTACTTC.

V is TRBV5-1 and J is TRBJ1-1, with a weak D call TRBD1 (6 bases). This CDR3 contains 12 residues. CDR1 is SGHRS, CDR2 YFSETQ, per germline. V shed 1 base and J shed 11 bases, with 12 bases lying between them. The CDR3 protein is CASSLTGRDAFF. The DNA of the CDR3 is TGCGCCAGCAGCTTGACAGGGAGAGATGCTTTCTTT. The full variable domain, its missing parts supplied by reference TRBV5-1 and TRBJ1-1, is KAGVTQTPRYLIKTRGQQVTLSCSPISGHRSVSWYQQTPGQGLQFLFEYFSETQRNKGNFPGRFSGRQFSNSRSEMNVSTLELGDSALYLCASSLTGRDAFFGQGTRLTVV.

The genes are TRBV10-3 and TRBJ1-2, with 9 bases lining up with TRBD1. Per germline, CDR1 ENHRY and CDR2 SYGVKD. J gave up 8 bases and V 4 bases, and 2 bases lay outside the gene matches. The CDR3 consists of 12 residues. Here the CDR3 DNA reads TGTGCCATCAGTGGACAGGGGGACGGCTACACCTTC. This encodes CAISGQGDGYTF.

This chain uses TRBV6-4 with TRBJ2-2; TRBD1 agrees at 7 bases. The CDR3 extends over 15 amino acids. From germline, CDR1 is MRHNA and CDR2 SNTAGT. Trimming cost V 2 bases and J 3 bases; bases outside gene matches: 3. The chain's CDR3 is CASSDGQGDTGELFF. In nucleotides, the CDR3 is TGTGCCAGCAGTGACGGTCAGGGGGACACCGGGGAGCTGTTTTTT.

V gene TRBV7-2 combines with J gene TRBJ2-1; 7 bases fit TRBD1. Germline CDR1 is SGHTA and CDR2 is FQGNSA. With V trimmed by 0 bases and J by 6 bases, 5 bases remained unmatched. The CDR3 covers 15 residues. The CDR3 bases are TGTGCCAGCAGCTTAGCCCCGGACAGGCCCAATGAGCAGTTCTTC. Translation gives CASSLAPDRPNEQFF.